This T cell receptor (beta chain) was identified in a study of blood T cell repertoires in COVID-19 (dated by TCRdb to about 2020). About the study as a whole: The collaborator samples originated in the United States, Italy and Spain and spanned the acute and convalescent phases of COVID-19. The prospective study material was composed of cDNA or gDNA derived from T cells, B-cell-depleted T cells, or PBMCs. Deeply sampled blood TCRbeta repertoires from subjects exposed to, actively infected with, or recovered from COVID-19 were included in the dataset. The repertoires were released in a freely available public database meant as a resource for research on the immune response to SARS-CoV-2. The samples were drawn from two sources: the first 160 participants of the ongoing ImmuneRACE study, and about 1,300 subjects contributed by 6 global collaborators. Sample metadata almost always included a de-identified subject ID, COVID-19 status, age in years and sex. Where available, HLA class I and class II types were taken from metadata supplied by the sample provider and were not determined by assay-based typing.

The collaborating institutions used their own protocols to collect whole blood in K2EDTA tubes. For TCRbeta analysis, collaborators shipped samples as frozen whole blood, isolated PBMCs, or DNA extracted from either of those sample types. The immunoSEQ Assay, a bias-controlled multiplex PCR, was used to amplify TCRbeta CDR3 regions from genomic DNA. In the paper's pipeline: Within the assay, amplification of reference gene primers was used to estimate how many nucleated cells each sample contained. To quantify the absolute abundance of each unique TCRbeta CDR3 rearrangement, sequence reads were collapsed and filtered. Productive Simpson clonality was computed per sample as the square root of Simpson's diversity index over productive rearrangements. TCRdb stores this immuneACCESS table with in-frame sequences only. Part of the clones is absent; in the studies checked, under half of the shortfall reflects unresolved V genes, and no reason is known for the rest. V, J and clone size reflect that table, while D and trimming were determined from the DNA. Present in this sample are about 120,000 clones, 82% of which were seen just once. 9.5% to 13% of the sample is held by the ten biggest clonotypes.

Notes on this clone: Its antigen specificity is not known. Nothing much larger sits one base from this clone, and base qualities are not available.

In the germline V gene, CDR1 corresponds to MNHEY and CDR2 to SVGEGT. V is shortened by 4 bases, J by 4 bases, and the region joining them spans 22 bases. The CDR3 contains 17 residues, cysteine and phenylalanine counted. The kept DNA is CDR3 alone, 51 bases in frame from the first base. The paper's findings and limits, for the study overall: How much clinical and demographic metadata was included differed by source and by participant, and the metadata was provided uncurated.

The sequence links TRBV6-2 or TRBV6-3 to TRBJ1-2, with TRBD1 tentatively as D gene (6 bases match). This clonotype originated in a human donor in a cohort sampled during active COVID-19. The material sequenced was peripheral blood. The nucleotides read TGTGCCAGCAGTTTTAAACAGGGCCTCTCCCAGGCCTATGGCTACACCTTC. This yields the protein CASSFKQGLSQAYGYTF.